The source of this TCR beta chain is a study of brain T cells in children with intractable seizures. General observations from the study: Pre-surgery blood may have been undersampled, hiding some clones.

This clone was recorded only once. What it recognizes is unknown. Time point described: blood from clinic visit 5 months post-surgery; TSC patient then seizure free. Surgery cases with the highest brain T cell transcript signatures were chosen for sequencing. TCRdb's copy holds only in-frame clones and misses some; the assay was immunoSEQ multiplex PCR. The data hold approximately 330,000 clones, with 93% observed a single time. The source was peripheral blood, collected 4 to 6 months after surgery. The sequence came from a boy less than two years old with tuberous sclerosis and intractable seizures.

CDR3 loop: CASSQGEGAVYEQYF. The CDR3 DNA sequence: TGCGCCAGCAGCCAAGGGGAGGGGGCTGTGTACGAGCAGTACTTC. This rearrangement joins TRBV4-1 to TRBJ2-7; D tentatively reads TRBD1 or TRBD2 (7 bases each). Trimming shortened V by 1 base and J by 4 bases, and 14 bases separated the two germline ends. The germline gives CDR1 MGHRA, CDR2 YSYEKL. The CDR3 has 15 residues.